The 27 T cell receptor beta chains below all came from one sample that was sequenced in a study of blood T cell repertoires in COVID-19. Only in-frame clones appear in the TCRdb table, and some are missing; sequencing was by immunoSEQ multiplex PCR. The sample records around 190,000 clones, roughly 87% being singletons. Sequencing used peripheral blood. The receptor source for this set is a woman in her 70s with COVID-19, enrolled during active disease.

CDR3 region: CASSLLAGGRNEQFF. The CDR3 DNA sequence: TGTGCCAGCAGCCTACTAGCGGGAGGGAGGAATGAGCAGTTCTTC. The chain combines TRBV27 with TRBJ2-1; the match to TRBD2 covers 13 bases. Germline CDR1 MNHEY, CDR2 SMNVEV (reference sequence). CDR3 length: 15 amino acids. With V trimmed by 6 bases and J by 7 bases, 6 bases remained unmatched.

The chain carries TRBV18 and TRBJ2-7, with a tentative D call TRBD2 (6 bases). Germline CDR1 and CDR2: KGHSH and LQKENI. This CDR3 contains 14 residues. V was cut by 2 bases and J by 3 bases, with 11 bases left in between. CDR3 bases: TGTGCCAGCTCACCAAGCAGGGACTTCTACGAGCAGTACTTC. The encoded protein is CASSPSRDFYEQYF.

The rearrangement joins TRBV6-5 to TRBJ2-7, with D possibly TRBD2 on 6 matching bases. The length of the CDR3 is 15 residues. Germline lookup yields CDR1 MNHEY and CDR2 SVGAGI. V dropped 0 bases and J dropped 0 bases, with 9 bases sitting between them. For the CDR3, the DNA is TGTGCCAGCAGTTACTCCGAGACTAGCTCCTACGAGCAGTACTTC. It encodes CASSYSETSSYEQYF.

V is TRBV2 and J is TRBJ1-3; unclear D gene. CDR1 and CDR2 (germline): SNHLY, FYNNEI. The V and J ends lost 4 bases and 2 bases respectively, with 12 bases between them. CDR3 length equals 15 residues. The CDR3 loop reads CASSGRSGTGNTIYF. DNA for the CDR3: TGTGCCAGCAGTGGGCGCTCGGGGACTGGAAACACCATATATTTT.

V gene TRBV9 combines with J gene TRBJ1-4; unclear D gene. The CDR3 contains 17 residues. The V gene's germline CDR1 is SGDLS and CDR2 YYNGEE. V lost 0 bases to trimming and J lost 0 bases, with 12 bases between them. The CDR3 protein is CASSVDPRDATNEKLFF. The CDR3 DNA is TGTGCCAGCAGCGTAGATCCCCGAGATGCAACTAATGAAAAACTGTTTTTT.

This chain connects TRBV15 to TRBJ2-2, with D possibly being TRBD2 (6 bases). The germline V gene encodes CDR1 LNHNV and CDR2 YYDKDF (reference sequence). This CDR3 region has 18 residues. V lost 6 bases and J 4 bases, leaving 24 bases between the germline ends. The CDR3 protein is CATSNAGLGRGGTGELFF. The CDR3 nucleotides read TGTGCCACCAGTAACGCCGGTCTTGGGCGGGGCGGCACCGGGGAGCTGTTTTTT.

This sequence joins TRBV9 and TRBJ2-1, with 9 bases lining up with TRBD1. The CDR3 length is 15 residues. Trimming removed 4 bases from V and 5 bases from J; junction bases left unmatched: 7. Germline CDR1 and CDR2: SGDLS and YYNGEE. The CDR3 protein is CASSLRDRANNEQFF. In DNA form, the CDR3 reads TGTGCCAGCAGCCTCCGGGACAGGGCGAACAATGAGCAGTTCTTC. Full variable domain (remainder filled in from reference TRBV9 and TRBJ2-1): DSGVTQTPKHLITATGQRVTLRCSPRSGDLSVYWYQQSLDQGLQFLIQYYNGEERAKGNILERFSAQQFPDLHSELNLSSLELGDSALYFCASSLRDRANNEQFFGPGTRLTVL.

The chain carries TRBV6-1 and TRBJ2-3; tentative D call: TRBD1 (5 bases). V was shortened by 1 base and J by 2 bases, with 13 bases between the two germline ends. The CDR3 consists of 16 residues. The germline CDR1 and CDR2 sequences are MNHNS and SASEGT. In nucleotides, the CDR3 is TGTGCCAGCAGTGAAGTAATGACAGTGCCCACAGATACGCAGTATTTT. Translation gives CASSEVMTVPTDTQYF.

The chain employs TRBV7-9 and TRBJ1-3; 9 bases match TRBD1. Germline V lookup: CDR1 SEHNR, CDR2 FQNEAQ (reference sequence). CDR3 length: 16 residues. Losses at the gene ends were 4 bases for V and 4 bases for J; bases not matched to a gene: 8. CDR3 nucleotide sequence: TGTGCCAGCAGCTACCGAACAGGGGGCTTCGGAAACACCATATATTTT. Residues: CASSYRTGGFGNTIYF.

CDR3 amino acids: CASSQSSEAFF. The CDR3 DNA sequence: TGTGCCAGTAGTCAGTCGTCTGAAGCTTTCTTT. The chain uses TRBV19 and TRBJ1-1, with no clear D. Germline V gives CDR1 LNHDA, CDR2 SQIVND (reference sequence). This CDR3 has 11 residues. The V end lost 5 bases, the J end lost 6 bases, and 7 bases lay between the germline ends.

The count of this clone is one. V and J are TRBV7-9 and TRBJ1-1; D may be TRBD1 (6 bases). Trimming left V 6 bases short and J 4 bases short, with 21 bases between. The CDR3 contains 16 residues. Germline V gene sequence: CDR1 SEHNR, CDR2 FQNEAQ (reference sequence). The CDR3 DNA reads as TGTGCCAGCAGTCCAGCGGGGGGCCGGACGATCACTGAAGCTTTCTTT. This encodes CASSPAGGRTITEAFF.

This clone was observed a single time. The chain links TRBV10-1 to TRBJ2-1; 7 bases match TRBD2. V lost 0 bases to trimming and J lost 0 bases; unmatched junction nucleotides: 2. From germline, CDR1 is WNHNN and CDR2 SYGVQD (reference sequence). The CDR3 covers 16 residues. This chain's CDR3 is CASSESTSHSYNEQFF. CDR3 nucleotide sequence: TGCGCCAGCAGTGAGTCGACTAGCCACTCCTACAATGAGCAGTTCTTC.

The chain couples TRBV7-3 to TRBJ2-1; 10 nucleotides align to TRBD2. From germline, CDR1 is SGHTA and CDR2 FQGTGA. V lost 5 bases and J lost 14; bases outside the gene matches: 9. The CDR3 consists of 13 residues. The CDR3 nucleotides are TGTGCCAGCAGCGTCAGTCTAGCGGGAGTGAAGTTCTTC. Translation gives CASSVSLAGVKFF.

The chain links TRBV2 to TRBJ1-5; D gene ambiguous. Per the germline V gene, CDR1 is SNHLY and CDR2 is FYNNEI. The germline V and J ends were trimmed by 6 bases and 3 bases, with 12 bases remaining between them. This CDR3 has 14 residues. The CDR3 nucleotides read TGTGCCAGCAGCGTCAATGGACTCAATCAGCCCCAGCATTTT. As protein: CASSVNGLNQPQHF. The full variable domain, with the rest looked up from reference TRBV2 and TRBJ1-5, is EPEVTQTPSHQVTQMGQEVILRCVPISNHLYFYWYRQILGQKVEFLVSFYNNEISEKSEIFDDQFSVERPDGSNFTLKIRSTKLEDSAMYFCASSVNGLNQPQHFGDGTRLSIL.

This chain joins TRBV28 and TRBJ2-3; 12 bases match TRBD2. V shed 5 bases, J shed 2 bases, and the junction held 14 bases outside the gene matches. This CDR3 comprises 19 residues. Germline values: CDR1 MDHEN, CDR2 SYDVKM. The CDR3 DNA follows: TGTGCCAGCAGTCCCCGGACTAGCGGGAAAGTAAGGCCCACAGATACGCAGTATTTT. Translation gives CASSPRTSGKVRPTDTQYF.

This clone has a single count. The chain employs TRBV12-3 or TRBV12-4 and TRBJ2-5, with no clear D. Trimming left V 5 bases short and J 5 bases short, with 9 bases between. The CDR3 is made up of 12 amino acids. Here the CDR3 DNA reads TGTGCCAGCAGTCCTAGGTGGGAGACCCAGTACTTC. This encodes CASSPRWETQYF.

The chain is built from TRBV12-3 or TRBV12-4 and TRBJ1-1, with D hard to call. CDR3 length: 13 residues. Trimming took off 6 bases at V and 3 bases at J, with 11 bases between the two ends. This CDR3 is CASSLTVDTEAFF. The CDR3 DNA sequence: TGTGCCAGCAGCTTAACAGTAGACACTGAAGCTTTCTTT.

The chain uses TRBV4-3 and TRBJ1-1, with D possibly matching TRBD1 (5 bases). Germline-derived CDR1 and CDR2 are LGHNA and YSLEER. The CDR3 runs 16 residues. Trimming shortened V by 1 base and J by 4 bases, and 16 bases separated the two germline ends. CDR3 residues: CASSQGGTGSITEAFF. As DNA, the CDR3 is TGCGCCAGCAGCCAAGGGGGAACAGGTTCAATCACTGAAGCTTTCTTT.

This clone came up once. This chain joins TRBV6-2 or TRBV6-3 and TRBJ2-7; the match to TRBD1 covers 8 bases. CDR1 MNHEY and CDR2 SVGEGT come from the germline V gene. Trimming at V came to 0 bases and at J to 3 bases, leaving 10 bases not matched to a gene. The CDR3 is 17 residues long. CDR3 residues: CASSYSDLGQGLYEQYF. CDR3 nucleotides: TGTGCCAGCAGTTACTCGGATCTTGGACAGGGACTCTACGAGCAGTACTTC.

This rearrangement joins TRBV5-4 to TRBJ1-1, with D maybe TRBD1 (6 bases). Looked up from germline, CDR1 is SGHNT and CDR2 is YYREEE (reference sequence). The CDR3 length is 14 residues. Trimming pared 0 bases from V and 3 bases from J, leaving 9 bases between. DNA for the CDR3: TGTGCCAGCAGCTTGGAGGGGGGGGACACTGAAGCTTTCTTT. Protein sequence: CASSLEGGDTEAFF.

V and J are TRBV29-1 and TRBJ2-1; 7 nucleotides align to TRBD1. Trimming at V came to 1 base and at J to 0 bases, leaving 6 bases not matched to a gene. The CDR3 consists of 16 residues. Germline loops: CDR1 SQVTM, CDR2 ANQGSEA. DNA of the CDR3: TGCAGCGTTGAAGGAAACAGGGGAAACTCCTACAATGAGCAGTTCTTC. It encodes CSVEGNRGNSYNEQFF.

For the CDR3, the DNA is TGTGCCAGCAATGGGGCAGGGGCTAGGGACTATGGCTACACCTTC. Translating gives CASNGAGARDYGYTF. The J gene is TRBJ1-2, the V gene TRBV28; D is possibly TRBD1 (6 bases). V lost 7 bases and J lost 3, with 18 bases in between. Germline assignment: CDR1 MDHEN and CDR2 SYDVKM. This CDR3 region has 15 residues.

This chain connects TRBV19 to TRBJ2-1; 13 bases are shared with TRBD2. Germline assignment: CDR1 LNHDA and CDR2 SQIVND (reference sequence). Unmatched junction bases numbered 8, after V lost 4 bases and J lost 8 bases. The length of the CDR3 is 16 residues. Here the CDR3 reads CASSTPGLAGKDEQFF. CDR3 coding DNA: TGTGCCAGTAGTACCCCGGGACTAGCGGGGAAGGATGAGCAGTTCTTC.

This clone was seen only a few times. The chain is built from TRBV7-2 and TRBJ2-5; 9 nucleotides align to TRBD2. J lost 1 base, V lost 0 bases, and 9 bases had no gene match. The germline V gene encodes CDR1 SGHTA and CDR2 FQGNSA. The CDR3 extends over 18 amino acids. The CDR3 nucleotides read TGTGCCAGCAGCTTAGCCCCCCCGACTAGCGGAGGCCAAGAGACCCAGTACTTC. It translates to CASSLAPPTSGGQETQYF.

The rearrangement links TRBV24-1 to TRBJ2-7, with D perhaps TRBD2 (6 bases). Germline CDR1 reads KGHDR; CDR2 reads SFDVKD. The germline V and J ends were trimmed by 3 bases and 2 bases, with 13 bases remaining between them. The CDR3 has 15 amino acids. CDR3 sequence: CATSDPRDSAYEQYF. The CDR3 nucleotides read TGTGCCACCAGTGATCCCCGGGACTCCGCCTACGAGCAGTACTTC.

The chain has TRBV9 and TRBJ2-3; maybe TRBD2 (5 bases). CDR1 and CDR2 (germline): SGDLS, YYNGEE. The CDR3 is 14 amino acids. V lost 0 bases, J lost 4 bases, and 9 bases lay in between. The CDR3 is CASSVATRADTQYF. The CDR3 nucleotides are TGTGCCAGCAGCGTAGCTACGAGGGCAGATACGCAGTATTTT.

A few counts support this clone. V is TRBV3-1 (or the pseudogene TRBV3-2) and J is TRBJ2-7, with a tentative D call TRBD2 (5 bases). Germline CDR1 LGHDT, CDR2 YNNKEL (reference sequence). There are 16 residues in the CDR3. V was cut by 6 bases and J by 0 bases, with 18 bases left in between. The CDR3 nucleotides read TGTGCCAGCAGTCATTCCCCCGGCAGCGGCTCCTACGAGCAGTACTTC. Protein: CASSHSPGSGSYEQYF.